This T cell receptor beta chain was obtained from a study of response to subunit inactivated influenza vaccine. Study observations and caveats: It was suggested by the authors that few new T cells are recruited by each seasonal influenza vaccination.

Worth noting for this clonotype: Its target is unknown.

TCRdb processed the RT-PCR reads anew with MiXCR; each CDR3 protein has one entry. The sample contains around 760,000 distinct CDR3 sequences, 11% to 15% of which appear only once. This CDR3 is built from 16 residues. Trimming removed 5 bases from V and 2 bases from J; junction bases left unmatched: 7. Germline CDR1 reads SGHTA; CDR2 reads FQGNSA. This rearrangement joins TRBV7-2 to TRBJ2-2; TRBD2 matches 8 bases. Specimen: PBMCs from blood, collected roughly 15 days before vaccination. The clonotype originates from a man aged 50 to 60 who received an inactivated influenza vaccine. The CDR3 sequence is CASSTRVAGNTGELFF. The CDR3 DNA sequence: TGTGCCAGCAGCACCCGGGTAGCGGGAAACACCGGGGAGCTGTTTTTT.